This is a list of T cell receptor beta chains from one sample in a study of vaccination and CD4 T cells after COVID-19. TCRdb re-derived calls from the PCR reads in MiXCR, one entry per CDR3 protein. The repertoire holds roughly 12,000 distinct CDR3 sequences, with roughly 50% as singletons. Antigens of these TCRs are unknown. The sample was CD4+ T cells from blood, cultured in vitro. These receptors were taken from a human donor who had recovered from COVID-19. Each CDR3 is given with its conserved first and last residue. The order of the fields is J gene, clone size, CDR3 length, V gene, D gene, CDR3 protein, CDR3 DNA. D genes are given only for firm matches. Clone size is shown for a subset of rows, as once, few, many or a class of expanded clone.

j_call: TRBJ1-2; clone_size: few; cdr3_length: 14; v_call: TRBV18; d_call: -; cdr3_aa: CASSPEGQGSGYTF; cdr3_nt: TGTGCCAGCTCACCCGAGGGGCAAGGGTCTGGCTACACCTTC
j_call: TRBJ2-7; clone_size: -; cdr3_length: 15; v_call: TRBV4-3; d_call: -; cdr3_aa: CASSQVQRRGNEQYF; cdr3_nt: TGCGCCAGCAGCCAAGTGCAGCGGAGGGGGAACGAGCAGTACTTC
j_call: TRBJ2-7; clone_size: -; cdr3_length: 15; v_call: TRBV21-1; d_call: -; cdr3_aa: CASSEMGERSYEQYF; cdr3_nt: TGTGCCAGCAGCGAGATGGGGGAGAGATCCTACGAGCAGTACTTC
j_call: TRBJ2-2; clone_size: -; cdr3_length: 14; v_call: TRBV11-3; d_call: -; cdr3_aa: CASSLDSYTGELFF; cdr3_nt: TGTGCCAGCAGCTTAGATTCCTACACCGGGGAGCTGTTTTTT
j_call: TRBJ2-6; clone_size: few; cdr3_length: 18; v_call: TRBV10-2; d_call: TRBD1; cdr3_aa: CASRDGDRGRNGANVLTF; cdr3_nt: TGCGCCAGCAGGGACGGGGACAGGGGACGTAATGGGGCCAACGTCCTGACTTTC
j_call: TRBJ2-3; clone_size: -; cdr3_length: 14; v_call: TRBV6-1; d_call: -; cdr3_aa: CASSSDTFTDTQYF; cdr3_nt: TGTGCCAGCAGCTCGGACACTTTCACAGATACGCAGTATTTT
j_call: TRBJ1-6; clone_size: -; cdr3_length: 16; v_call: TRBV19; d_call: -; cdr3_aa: CASSLSPGHFNSPLHF; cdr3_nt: TGTGCCAGTAGTCTCTCGCCGGGACATTTTAATTCACCCCTCCACTTT
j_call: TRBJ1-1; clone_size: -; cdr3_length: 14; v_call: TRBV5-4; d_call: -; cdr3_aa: CASRPWTENTEAFF; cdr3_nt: TGTGCCAGCAGACCATGGACAGAGAACACTGAAGCTTTCTTT
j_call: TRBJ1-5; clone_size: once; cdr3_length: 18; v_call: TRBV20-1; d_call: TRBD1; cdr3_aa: CSARDGGTGGVQFQPQHF; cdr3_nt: TGCAGTGCTAGAGATGGGGGGACAGGGGGCGTTCAGTTTCAGCCCCAGCATTTT
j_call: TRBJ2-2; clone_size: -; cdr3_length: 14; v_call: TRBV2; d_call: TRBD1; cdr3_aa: CASRRDRGTGELFF; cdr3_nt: TGTGCCAGCAGACGGGACAGGGGGACCGGGGAGCTGTTTTTT
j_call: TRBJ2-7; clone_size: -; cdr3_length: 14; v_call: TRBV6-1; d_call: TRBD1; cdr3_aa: CASSNGQGAQEQYF; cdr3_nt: TGTGCCAGCAGTAACGGACAGGGGGCGCAGGAGCAGTACTTC
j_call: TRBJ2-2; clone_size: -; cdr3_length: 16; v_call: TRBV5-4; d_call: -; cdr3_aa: CASSFGRSANTGELFF; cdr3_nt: TGTGCCAGCAGCTTCGGACGTTCAGCGAACACCGGGGAGCTGTTTTTT
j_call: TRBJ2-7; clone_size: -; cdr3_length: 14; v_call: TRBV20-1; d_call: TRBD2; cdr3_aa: CSASGLASSYEQYF; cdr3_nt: TGCAGTGCTTCTGGACTAGCTTCCTCCTACGAGCAGTACTTC
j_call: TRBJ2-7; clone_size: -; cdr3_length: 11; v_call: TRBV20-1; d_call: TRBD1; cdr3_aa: CSDMTGREQYF; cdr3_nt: TGCAGTGATATGACAGGGCGCGAGCAGTACTTC
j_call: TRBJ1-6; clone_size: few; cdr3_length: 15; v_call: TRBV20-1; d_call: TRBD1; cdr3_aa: CSARGVGGINSPLHF; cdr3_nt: TGCAGTGCCAGAGGGGTAGGGGGCATAAATTCACCCCTCCACTTT